This T cell receptor (beta chain) came from a study of response to subunit inactivated influenza vaccine (dated by TCRdb to 2017 to 2018). About the full investigation: Deep quantitative profiling of the T cell receptor repertoire was used in the study to follow responses to a trivalent subunit inactivated influenza vaccine. General findings and caveats noted by the study authors: According to the authors, only a limited number of new T cells may be recruited by each seasonal influenza vaccination.

Libraries were prepared through RT-PCR. The listed sequencing device is Illumina HiSeq 2500. TCRdb ran its own pipeline on the public reads, namely fastp trimming at Q25 and MiXCR clone calling, and kept in-frame beta chains. CDR3 protein sequences are deduplicated, and each keeps its most common genes and DNA. Across this sample there are more than 250,000 distinct CDR3 sequences, with 21% seen only once. The ten biggest clones cover 10% of the sample. For CDR1 and CDR2, the germline V gene (reference sequence) lists DFQATT and SNEGSKA. There are 17 amino acids in the CDR3, from cysteine to phenylalanine inclusive. Left in the record is the CDR3 DNA by itself, 51 bases read in frame from the first base. V lost 8 bases and J lost 3 bases, and the count of bases not matched to a germline gene is 10. As concerns this clonotype: Its antigen target is currently unknown. No clone much larger than this one lies a single base away; base qualities are absent.

The input for sequencing was PBMCs from blood, taken about 19 months after vaccination. This clonotype originated in a man in his fifties or sixties who received an inactivated influenza vaccine. Donor details come from another sample of the same person, matched by shared clones. The chain is made from TRBV20-1 and TRBJ2-1; TRBD2 fits 16 bases in the junction. The DNA reads as follows: TGCAGTAGGGCCGGGACTAGCGGGAGGGGAGTCTACAATGAGCAGTTCTTC. It encodes CSRAGTSGRGVYNEQFF.